This is a list of T cell receptor beta chains from one sample in a study of identical twins. TCRdb called the 5' RACE reads again in MiXCR, with one record for every CDR3 protein. The table records about 520,000 distinct CDR3 sequences, 22% of them present only once. The sample was also linked to a second study, of T cells expressing NK-cell markers.

The material sequenced was CD4+ T cells sorted from blood. All receptors come from a woman under 30 in good health. Each CDR3 is given with its conserved first and last residue. Fields, in order: D gene, J gene, clone size, V gene, CDR3 protein, CDR3 DNA. The D gene is left open where the match is weak. Clone size, where shown, is once, few, many, or a class for clones that have expanded.

NA TRBJ1-5 many TRBV20-1 CSAEREPNQPQHF TGCAGTGCCGAGCGGGAACCCAATCAGCCCCAGCATTTT
TRBD1 TRBJ2-7 few TRBV4-3 CASSRDGQGNYEQYF TGCGCCAGCAGCCGGGATGGACAGGGCAATTACGAGCAGTACTTC
NA TRBJ2-1 NA TRBV20-1 CSARDLLLLAVSSYNEQFF TGCAGTGCTAGAGACCTCCTACTCCTCGCTGTTAGCTCCTACAATGAGCAGTTCTTC
NA TRBJ2-2 NA TRBV19 CASRTSRNTGELFF TGTGCCAGTAGAACTAGCAGGAACACCGGGGAGCTGTTTTTT
NA TRBJ2-7 NA TRBV5-1 CASSLGPSSSYEQYF TGCGCCAGCAGCCTGGGACCCTCTTCCTCCTACGAGCAGTACTTC
NA TRBJ2-7 NA TRBV7-9 CASSPREILIYEQYF TGTGCCAGCAGCCCCCGGGAAATTTTAATCTACGAGCAGTACTTC
NA TRBJ2-1 NA TRBV6-2/TRBV6-3 CASSPAEGRDYNEQFF TGTGCCAGCAGTCCGGCAGAGGGACGGGATTACAATGAGCAGTTCTTC
TRBD2 TRBJ2-1 NA TRBV7-9 CASRLSLAGANNEQFF TGTGCCAGCAGACTATCTCTAGCGGGGGCCAACAATGAGCAGTTCTTC
NA TRBJ2-1 many TRBV5-6 CASSLLPGIDHEQFF TGTGCCAGCAGCTTGCTCCCAGGGATAGACCATGAGCAGTTCTTC
NA TRBJ2-5 NA TRBV28 CASSRQTQYF TGTGCCAGCAGTAGGCAGACCCAGTACTTC
NA TRBJ1-1 NA TRBV29-1 CSVEPRMNTEAFF TGCAGCGTTGAACCCCGGATGAACACTGAAGCTTTCTTT
NA TRBJ2-1 NA TRBV30 CAWSVLVNEQFF TGTGCCTGGAGTGTACTCGTAAATGAGCAGTTCTTC
NA TRBJ2-1 few TRBV9 CASSASLNNEQFF TGTGCCAGCAGCGCCTCTCTCAACAATGAGCAGTTCTTC
NA TRBJ1-4 NA TRBV28 CASKLNEKLFF TGTGCCAGCAAGCTGAATGAAAAACTGTTTTTT
NA TRBJ2-2 NA TRBV5-1 CATGADSNTGELFF TGCGCCACCGGGGCGGATTCGAACACCGGGGAGCTGTTTTTT
TRBD2 TRBJ2-2 NA TRBV7-2 CASSLRASGIGGELFF TGTGCCAGCAGCTTAAGGGCTAGCGGCATAGGCGGGGAGCTGTTTTTT
TRBD1 TRBJ2-1 NA TRBV20-1 CSAGPRTGWDNEQFF TGCAGTGCCGGCCCGAGGACAGGGTGGGACAATGAGCAGTTCTTC
NA TRBJ2-2 few TRBV20-1 CSARRRTSPQELFF TGCAGTGCTAGACGACGAACGAGTCCCCAGGAGCTGTTTTTT
NA TRBJ2-7 few TRBV25-1 CASRRGVYEWEGEQYF TGTGCCTCGCGGAGGGGGGTATATGAGTGGGAGGGCGAGCAGTACTTC
NA TRBJ2-3 NA TRBV20-1 CSARWGGPTDTQYF TGCAGTGCTAGGTGGGGGGGGCCCACAGATACGCAGTATTTT
NA TRBJ2-4 few TRBV5-6 CASSLTGTKNIQYF TGTGCCAGCAGCTTGACAGGAACTAAAAACATTCAGTACTTC
NA TRBJ1-2 few TRBV27 CASSSSVINNYGYTF TGTGCCAGCAGTTCTAGCGTTATCAATAACTATGGCTACACCTTC
NA TRBJ1-1 NA TRBV7-9 CASSLEVTEAFF TGTGCCAGCAGCTTAGAGGTTACTGAAGCTTTCTTT
NA TRBJ2-5 few TRBV5-1 CASSFSRRETQYF TGCGCCAGCAGCTTTTCCAGGAGAGAGACCCAGTACTTC
NA TRBJ1-2 few TRBV7-9 CASSLAPGAGYTF TGTGCCAGCAGCTTAGCTCCAGGGGCTGGCTACACCTTC
NA TRBJ1-1 once TRBV6-1 CASQTPGGTEAFF TGTGCCAGCCAAACCCCCGGGGGCACTGAAGCTTTCTTT
NA TRBJ2-3 NA TRBV20-1 CSARDLRGAGDTQYF TGCAGTGCTAGAGATCTACGGGGGGCAGGCGATACGCAGTATTTT
TRBD1 TRBJ1-3 few TRBV3-1 CASRDRAAGNTIYF TGTGCCAGCCGGGACAGGGCAGCTGGAAACACCATATATTTT
NA TRBJ2-1 few TRBV21-1 CASESQANNEQFF TGTGCCAGCGAGAGTCAGGCGAACAATGAGCAGTTCTTC
NA TRBJ2-2 few TRBV29-1 CSVYRDSNTGELFF TGCAGCGTTTACAGGGACTCGAACACCGGGGAGCTGTTTTTT
NA TRBJ2-3 NA TRBV5-1 CASSLGGPAGADTQYF TGCGCCAGCAGCTTGGGTGGGCCAGCTGGGGCAGATACGCAGTATTTT
NA TRBJ2-7 NA TRBV2 CAGGWGGYEQYF TGTGCCGGGGGCTGGGGAGGCTACGAGCAGTACTTC
NA TRBJ2-6 once TRBV6-1 CASGQLSSGANVLTF TGTGCCAGCGGGCAACTATCCTCTGGGGCCAACGTCCTGACTTTC
NA TRBJ1-6 NA TRBV7-9 CASRPDSKNSPLHF TGTGCCAGCAGGCCAGACAGCAAAAATTCACCCCTCCACTTT
TRBD1 TRBJ1-2 NA TRBV10-3 CAISDRAYYGYTF TGTGCCATCTCCGACAGGGCTTACTATGGCTACACCTTC
TRBD1 TRBJ2-1 NA TRBV6-2/TRBV6-3 CASTATGRAEQFF TGTGCCAGCACCGCGACAGGGCGGGCTGAGCAGTTCTTC
NA TRBJ2-1 few TRBV29-1 CSVGGGKLTYNEQFF TGCAGCGTTGGAGGCGGGAAACTAACCTACAATGAGCAGTTCTTC
TRBD2 TRBJ2-7 few TRBV4-3 CASSREWSSGRRYEQYF TGCGCCAGCAGCCGTGAATGGTCTAGCGGGAGACGGTACGAGCAGTACTTC
NA TRBJ1-1 NA TRBV10-3 CAISEYSGEDTEAFF TGTGCCATCAGTGAGTACTCAGGGGAGGACACTGAAGCTTTCTTT
NA TRBJ2-3 NA TRBV29-1 CSVYRWGSTDTQYF TGCAGCGTTTATCGCTGGGGAAGCACAGATACGCAGTATTTT
TRBD2 TRBJ2-4 NA TRBV20-1 CSGTGRVAKNIQYF TGCAGTGGGACCGGGAGGGTCGCCAAAAACATTCAGTACTTC
TRBD1 TRBJ1-2 NA TRBV5-4 CASSSTTGTGYGYTF TGTGCCAGCAGCTCAACCACCGGGACAGGCTATGGCTACACCTTC
NA TRBJ1-1 few TRBV5-1 CASRQGANTEAFF TGCGCCAGCAGGCAGGGAGCGAACACTGAAGCTTTCTTT
NA TRBJ1-1 few TRBV12-3/TRBV12-4 CASSLVAGRTEAFF TGTGCCAGCAGTTTAGTGGCAGGGCGAACTGAAGCTTTCTTT
TRBD2 TRBJ2-3 NA TRBV20-1 CSALDPIAGANTDTQYF TGCAGTGCTCTCGACCCAATAGCGGGAGCAAACACAGATACGCAGTATTTT
TRBD2 TRBJ2-3 few TRBV20-1 CSAPSLAGGSSTDTQYF TGCAGTGCTCCTTCCCTAGCGGGCGGATCGAGCACAGATACGCAGTATTTT
NA TRBJ2-5 NA TRBV2 CASSDGFTETQYF TGTGCCAGCAGTGATGGATTTACGGAGACCCAGTACTTC
NA TRBJ2-5 many TRBV6-5 CASSYSTGAQTQYF TGTGCCAGCAGTTACTCGACTGGCGCACAGACCCAGTACTTC
NA TRBJ2-1 many TRBV12-3/TRBV12-4 CASVRGQDYNEQFF TGTGCCAGCGTGCGCGGACAAGACTACAATGAGCAGTTCTTC
NA TRBJ2-7 NA TRBV30 CAWNSYSYEQYF TGTGCCTGGAACTCCTACTCCTACGAGCAGTACTTC
NA TRBJ2-7 NA TRBV2 CASRKRDLSYEQYF TGTGCCAGCAGGAAAAGGGACCTTTCCTACGAGCAGTACTTC
NA TRBJ1-2 NA TRBV12-3/TRBV12-4 CASTPSAVNYGYTF TGTGCCAGCACCCCTTCGGCAGTTAACTATGGCTACACCTTC
NA TRBJ2-1 NA TRBV20-1 CSASDHRNEQFF TGCAGTGCTTCGGATCATCGGAATGAGCAGTTCTTC
NA TRBJ2-1 NA TRBV6-2/TRBV6-3 CASSRGWLDSYNEQFF TGTGCCAGCAGCCGGGGGTGGCTCGACTCCTACAATGAGCAGTTCTTC
NA TRBJ1-1 NA TRBV5-6 CASSLTGTRNTEAFF TGTGCCAGCAGCTTAACCGGGACAAGGAACACTGAAGCTTTCTTT